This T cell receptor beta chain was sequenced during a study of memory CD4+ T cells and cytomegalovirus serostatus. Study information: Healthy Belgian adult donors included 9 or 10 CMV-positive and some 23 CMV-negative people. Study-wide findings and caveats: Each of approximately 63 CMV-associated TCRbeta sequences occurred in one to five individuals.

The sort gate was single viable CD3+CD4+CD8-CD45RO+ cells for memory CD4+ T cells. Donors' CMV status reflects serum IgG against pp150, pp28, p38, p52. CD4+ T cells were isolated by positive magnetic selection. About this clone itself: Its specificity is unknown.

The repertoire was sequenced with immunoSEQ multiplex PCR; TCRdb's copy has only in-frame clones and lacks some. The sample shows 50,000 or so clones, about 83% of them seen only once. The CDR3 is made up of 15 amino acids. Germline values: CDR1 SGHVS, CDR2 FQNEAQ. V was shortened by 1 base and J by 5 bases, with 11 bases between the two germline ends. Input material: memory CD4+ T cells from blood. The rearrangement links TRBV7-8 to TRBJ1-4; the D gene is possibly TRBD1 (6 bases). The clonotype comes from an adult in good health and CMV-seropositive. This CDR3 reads CASSLGQGRNEKLFF. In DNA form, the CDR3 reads TGTGCCAGCAGCTTAGGGCAGGGGAGAAATGAAAAACTGTTTTTT. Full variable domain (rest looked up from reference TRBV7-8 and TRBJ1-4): GAGVSQSPRYKVAKRGQDVALRCDPISGHVSLFWYQQALGQGPEFLTYFQNEAQLDKSGLPSDRFFAERPEGSVSTLKIQRTQQEDSAVYLCASSLGQGRNEKLFFGSGTQLSVL.